What follows are 20 T cell receptor beta chains derived from one specimen sequenced in a study of long-term antiretroviral therapy in people with HIV (dated by TCRdb to between 2021 and 2024). The immunoSEQ hsTCRB v3.0 assay was used at survey level resolution to sequence the TRB variable region. TCRdb took over this immuneACCESS table, retaining in-frame rearrangements with V and J assigned. Such tables are incomplete; in checked studies, under half of the missing clones stem from an unresolved V gene, and the remainder is unexplained. The sample includes about 20,000 clones, with 80% to 95% observed a single time. The ten largest clones capture around 7.7% of the sample. Here the sequenced sample was unsorted PBMCs, taken 4.4 years after starting antiretroviral therapy. The receptor set was obtained from a woman aged 50 to 65 with HIV.

The chain carries TRBV6-5 and TRBJ1-3; TRBD1 aligns across 11 bases. V was clipped by 5 bases and J by 7 bases; unmatched bases: 7. The CDR3 runs to 15 residues. Per the germline V gene, CDR1 is MNHEY and CDR2 is SVGAGI. CDR3 region: CASSTRRTGGNTIYF. Written as DNA, the CDR3 is TGTGCCAGCAGTACCAGAAGGACAGGGGGCAACACCATATATTTT.

The rearrangement joins TRBV28 to TRBJ2-7; TRBD1 agrees at 7 bases. The CDR3 covers 12 residues. Germline V gene data show CDR1 as MDHEN and CDR2 as SYDVKM. V lost 10 bases to trimming and J lost 2 bases; unmatched junction nucleotides: 5. The CDR3 DNA sequence: TGTGCCACAAGACAGGGAACCTACGAGCAGTACTTC. Its protein product is CATRQGTYEQYF.

The chain uses TRBV10-3 and TRBJ1-2, with 10 bases that match TRBD1. The germline CDR1 and CDR2 sequences are ENHRY and SYGVKD. Germline trimming cut 2 bases from V and 3 bases from J; bases unmatched to any gene: 6. The CDR3 consists of 16 residues. The CDR3 is CAISETRDRGHYGYTF. The CDR3 DNA reads TGTGCCATCAGTGAGACCCGGGACAGGGGTCACTATGGCTACACCTTC.

Regarding this clone: One end of the junction does not line up with germline, which may come from a read error. The gene calls are TRBV13 and TRBJ2-3, with a possible D match to TRBD2 (5 bases). Germline V CDR1 and CDR2: PRHDT, FYEKMQ (reference sequence). CDR3 length: 13 residues. In nucleotides, the CDR3 is TGTGCCAGCAGCCCCGGAGGCACGGATACGCAGTATTTT. Amino acids: CASSPGGTDTQYF.

The V and J genes are TRBV29-1 and TRBJ1-3; the D gene is possibly TRBD1 (5 bases). Trimming removed 5 bases from V and 0 bases from J, with 17 bases in between. This CDR3 spans 16 amino acids. The germline CDR1 and CDR2 sequences are SQVTM and ANQGSEA. CDR3 amino acids: CSVYITGRSSGNTIYF. In DNA, the CDR3 is TGCAGCGTTTATATAACGGGACGCAGCTCTGGAAACACCATATATTTT.

In its sample, this clone was seen once. The gene calls are TRBV6-6 and TRBJ1-4; D not certain. The length of the CDR3 is 13 residues. Germline CDR1 and CDR2: MNHNY and SVGAGI (reference sequence). V was pared by 4 bases and J by 5 bases, with 8 bases between. In nucleotides, the CDR3 is TGTGCCAGCAGTTCCCGTACCAATGAAAAACTGTTTTTT. The encoded protein is CASSSRTNEKLFF.

This chain joins TRBV29-1 and TRBJ1-2; 7 bases match TRBD1. This CDR3 comprises 13 residues. V gave up 6 bases and J gave up 1 base; unmatched junction bases: 5. Germline loops: CDR1 SQVTM, CDR2 ANQGSEA. DNA for the CDR3: TGCAGCGTCGAGGGGGCCCTTAACTATGGCTACACCTTC. Protein: CSVEGALNYGYTF.

The chain employs TRBV12-5 and TRBJ1-3, with unresolved D. Trimming cost V 3 bases and J 4 bases, with 4 bases left between them. Germline lookup yields CDR1 LGHNT and CDR2 FRNRAP. The CDR3 has 12 amino acids. The CDR3 sequence: CASGLSGNTIYF. CDR3 DNA sequence: TGTGCTAGTGGTTTATCCGGAAACACCATATATTTT.

The rearrangement uses TRBV30 and TRBJ1-1; D unresolved. Deletions cut 0 bases from V and 3 bases from J, with 8 bases between. The CDR3 contains 13 residues. CDR1 is GTSNPN and CDR2 is SVGIG in the germline V gene (reference sequence). This CDR3 reads CAWSVLLDTEAFF. In DNA, the CDR3 is TGTGCCTGGAGTGTCCTCCTCGACACTGAAGCTTTCTTT.

The V call is TRBV6-5, the J call TRBJ2-7; D not resolved. V lost 6 bases and J lost 2, with 11 bases in between. The CDR3 loop spans 13 amino acids. Germline values: CDR1 MNHEY, CDR2 SVGAGI. CDR3 DNA: TGTGCCAGCAGGCGACTCGGCCCCTACGAGCAGTACTTC. Its protein is CASRRLGPYEQYF.

The chain uses TRBV27 and TRBJ2-6; maybe TRBD1 (5 bases). Between the trimmed V and J ends, which lost 2 bases and 1 base, there was a span of 12 bases. This CDR3 is built from 17 residues. Germline-derived CDR1 and CDR2 are MNHEY and SMNVEV (reference sequence). The CDR3 bases are TGTGCCAGCAGTTTAGTCGCAGGGATGTCTGGGGCCAACGTCCTGACTTTC. It translates to CASSLVAGMSGANVLTF.

V usage is TRBV6-1 and J usage is TRBJ1-5; unclear D gene. CDR3 length: 13 amino acids. Between the trimmed V and J ends, which lost 6 bases and 1 base, there was a span of 7 bases. Germline CDR1 and CDR2: MNHNS and SASEGT. The CDR3 region is CASRAGSNQPQHF. The CDR3 nucleotides read TGTGCCAGCAGGGCGGGGAGCAATCAGCCCCAGCATTTT.

The V call is TRBV2, the J call TRBJ1-5, with D possibly being TRBD1 (5 bases). V lost 6 bases to trimming and J lost 6 bases, with 12 bases between them. CDR1 and CDR2 from the germline V gene are SNHLY and FYNNEI. The CDR3 has 13 residues. The CDR3 region is CASRIEGVQPQHF. CDR3 in DNA: TGTGCCAGCAGAATTGAAGGGGTTCAGCCCCAGCATTTT.

The chain employs TRBV6-1 and TRBJ1-3, with 7 bases lining up with TRBD1. The CDR3 covers 15 residues. Germline V gives CDR1 MNHNS, CDR2 SASEGT. The J segment lost 0 bases and the V segment lost 8 bases, leaving 7 bases of the junction unmatched. CDR3 sequence reads: CASGQDPYSGNTIYF. The DNA of the CDR3 is TGTGCCAGCGGACAGGACCCTTACTCTGGAAACACCATATATTTT.

The chain joins TRBV11-2 to TRBJ2-3, with a possible D match to TRBD2 (5 bases). The germline V gene has CDR1 SGHAT and CDR2 FQNNGV. This CDR3 contains 14 residues. Trimming removed 5 bases at V and 3 bases at J, with 12 bases between. The CDR3: CASSARDHTDTQYF. CDR3 DNA: TGTGCCAGCAGCGCGAGGGATCATACAGATACGCAGTATTTT.

DNA of the CDR3: TGTGCCAGCAGTGGGGGACAGGGGGCTGGCTATGGCTACACCTTC. It codes for CASSGGQGAGYGYTF. This chain uses TRBV6-5 with TRBJ1-2; 12 positions agree with TRBD1. CDR3 length equals 15 residues. CDR1 and CDR2 (germline): MNHEY, SVGAGI. J lost 4 bases, V lost 5 bases, and 5 bases had no gene match.

The chain carries TRBV9 and TRBJ2-2, with TRBD2 matching 11 bases. V trimming: 0 bases; J trimming: 6 bases; junction bases outside the gene matches: 7. The CDR3 is 17 amino acids. Per germline, CDR1 SGDLS and CDR2 YYNGEE. CDR3 DNA: TGTGCCAGCAGCGTAGCTCCTAGCGGGGGGACTTCCGGGGAGCTGTTTTTT. Amino acids: CASSVAPSGGTSGELFF.

The CDR3 protein is CASSGGGQSGRTQYF. CDR3 in DNA: TGTGCCAGCAGTGGAGGGGGACAGTCAGGGCGGACCCAGTACTTC. The J gene is TRBJ2-5, the V gene TRBV2; 7 nucleotides line up with TRBD1. This CDR3 region has 15 residues. Germline CDR1 reads SNHLY; CDR2 reads FYNNEI. Germline trimming cut 4 bases from V and 7 bases from J; bases unmatched to any gene: 12.

The V gene is TRBV9, the J gene TRBJ2-3, with 9 bases lining up with TRBD2. CDR1 and CDR2 (germline): SGDLS, YYNGEE. The CDR3 contains 15 residues. Trimming at V came to 6 bases and at J to 4 bases, leaving 9 bases not matched to a gene. CDR3 DNA sequence: TGTGCCAGCAAGCGGGGGGCCATCGACGCAGATACGCAGTATTTT. Amino acid sequence: CASKRGAIDADTQYF.

The chain uses TRBV30 and TRBJ2-7; no clear D. V gave up 2 bases and J gave up 5 bases, with 13 bases separating them. Germline CDR1 is GTSNPN and CDR2 is SVGIG (reference sequence). This CDR3 is built from 13 residues. The CDR3 reads CAWSPSPNHEQYF. CDR3 bases: TGTGCCTGGAGTCCCAGTCCCAACCACGAGCAGTACTTC.